What follows describes a single T cell receptor beta chain. The data stem from a study of blood T cell repertoires in COVID-19. Study at large: The United States, Italy and Spain provided the acute and convalescent COVID-19 samples.

Libraries were prepared by immunoSEQ multiplex PCR; TCRdb keeps only in-frame clonotypes and omits some of them. The sample contains 300,000 to 350,000 clones, around 90% of which appear only once. Trimming cost V 1 base and J 2 bases; bases outside gene matches: 0. Germline V gives CDR1 LGHDT, CDR2 YNNKEL (reference sequence). CDR3 length: 16 amino acids. V usage is TRBV3-1 (or the pseudogene TRBV3-2) and J usage is TRBJ2-5; 14 nucleotides agree with TRBD2. The origin of this receptor is a woman aged 25 to 39 with COVID-19, enrolled during active disease. Specimen: peripheral blood. The CDR3 DNA is TGTGCCAGCAGCCAAGGGACTAGCGGGAGGCAAGAGACCCAGTACTTC. Translating gives CASSQGTSGRQETQYF.